Listed here are 14 T cell receptor beta chains from one sample, sequenced in a study of T cell responses to AZD1222 COVID-19 vaccine. Only in-frame clones appear in the TCRdb table, and some are missing; sequencing was by immunoSEQ multiplex PCR. This table has approximately 140,000 clones, roughly nine tenths appearing once. Sample: peripheral blood, taken 28 days after the second AZD1222 dose. These TCRs come from an adult who received the AZD1222 COVID-19 vaccine.

The chain recombines TRBV19 with TRBJ1-1; D unresolved. V lost 5 bases and J 0 bases, leaving 7 bases between the germline ends. Per germline, CDR1 LNHDA and CDR2 SQIVND (reference sequence). The CDR3 contains 13 residues. The CDR3 sequence: CASSQTLNTEAFF. The DNA for the CDR3 is TGTGCCAGTAGTCAGACACTGAACACTGAAGCTTTCTTT.

This clone rates as medium-sized. The J gene is TRBJ2-7, the V gene TRBV6-1; TRBD2 matches 8 bases. This CDR3 has 15 residues. The germline gives CDR1 MNHNS, CDR2 SASEGT. After removal of 2 bases from V and 0 bases from J, the junction contained 3 bases not matched to a gene. The CDR3 region is CASSETTSGSYEQYF. The DNA of the CDR3 is TGTGCCAGCAGTGAAACAACTAGCGGCTCCTACGAGCAGTACTTC.

This clone occurred a few times. V and J are TRBV19 and TRBJ1-4; no firm D call. The CDR3 runs 13 residues. Germline V CDR1 and CDR2: LNHDA, SQIVND (reference sequence). V gave up 11 bases and J gave up 4 bases, with 14 bases separating them. CDR3 sequence: CAARARDNEKLFF. The CDR3 coding sequence is TGTGCCGCTAGGGCACGGGATAATGAAAAACTGTTTTTT.

The V and J genes are TRBV5-8 and TRBJ2-5; D perhaps matches TRBD1 (5 bases). The CDR3 consists of 13 residues. V lost 0 bases to trimming and J lost 4 bases, with 7 bases between them. Germline-derived CDR1 and CDR2 are SGHTS and YDEGEE. CDR3 amino acids: CASSLDRLETQYF. CDR3 bases: TGTGCCAGCAGCTTGGACAGGTTAGAGACCCAGTACTTC.

On this clone: The junction shows a germline mismatch at one end, possibly a read error. This chain uses TRBV2 with TRBJ2-1; a possible D gene is TRBD2 (6 bases). The CDR3 runs 15 residues. CDR1 SNHLY and CDR2 FYNNEI come from the germline V gene. The CDR3 DNA reads TGTGCCAGCAGCGAAGAGCGGGTGGCGGGCAGGGAGCAGTTCTTC. Translating it yields CASSEERVAGREQFF.

The chain recombines TRBV29-1 with TRBJ1-3; 7 bases map to TRBD1. V lost 7 bases to trimming and J lost 1 base; unmatched junction nucleotides: 4. The CDR3 runs to 13 residues. CDR1 and CDR2 from the germline V gene are SQVTM and ANQGSEA. The CDR3 spells CSGETGSGNTIYF. CDR3 coding DNA: TGCAGCGGGGAGACAGGGTCTGGAAACACCATATATTTT.

The genes are TRBV7-2 and TRBJ2-7; D is unclear. Between the trimmed V and J ends, which lost 1 base and 7 bases, there was a span of 14 bases. Germline CDR1 is SGHTA and CDR2 is FQGNSA. CDR3 length equals 14 residues. The CDR3 reads CASSLDFVEREQYF. In DNA form, the CDR3 reads TGTGCCAGCAGCTTAGACTTCGTGGAAAGGGAGCAGTACTTC. The complete variable domain, with remaining parts taken from reference TRBV7-2 and TRBJ2-7, reads GAGVSQSPSNKVTEKGKDVELRCDPISGHTALYWYRQSLGQGLEFLIYFQGNSAPDKSGLPSDRFSAERTGGSVSTLTIQRTQQEDSAVYLCASSLDFVEREQYFGPGTRLTVT.

This chain joins TRBV5-1 and TRBJ1-5, with 7 bases identical to TRBD1. The length of the CDR3 is 15 residues. The germline V gene encodes CDR1 SGHRS and CDR2 YFSETQ. V lost 2 bases and J lost 11; bases outside the gene matches: 13. The CDR3, as DNA: TGCGCCAGCAGCTTCTCGGGCACAGGGGACGGGTCCCAGCATTTT. The encoded protein is CASSFSGTGDGSQHF. Filled out from reference TRBV5-1 and TRBJ1-5, the complete variable domain reads KAGVTQTPRYLIKTRGQQVTLSCSPISGHRSVSWYQQTPGQGLQFLFEYFSETQRNKGNFPGRFSGRQFSNSRSEMNVSTLELGDSALYLCASSFSGTGDGSQHFGDGTRLSIL.

The chain joins TRBV18 to TRBJ2-1; 10 bases map to TRBD1. Germline CDR1 KGHSH, CDR2 LQKENI. The CDR3 is 15 residues long. Losses at the gene ends were 3 bases for V and 7 bases for J; bases not matched to a gene: 6. The chain's CDR3 is CASSPTPGQGNEQFF. DNA of the CDR3: TGTGCCAGCTCACCGACCCCGGGACAGGGGAATGAGCAGTTCTTC.

The count of this clone is one. The chain links TRBV10-1 to TRBJ2-2; D might be TRBD2 (5 bases). The CDR3 extends over 15 amino acids. V lost 2 bases to trimming and J lost 6 bases, with 13 bases between them. The germline CDR1 and CDR2 sequences are WNHNN and SYGVQD (reference sequence). The CDR3 DNA reads TGCGCCAGCAGTGAGGCGGATACTAGAGCCGGGGAGCTGTTTTTT. This sequence encodes CASSEADTRAGELFF.

This chain connects TRBV29-1 to TRBJ1-1; D remains unclear. Germline CDR1 and CDR2: SQVTM and ANQGSEA. The CDR3 is made up of 13 amino acids. With 5 bases removed from V and 0 bases from J, the gap between germline ends came to 10 bases. CDR3 DNA sequence: TGCAGCGTTCCCGGGGTGATGAACACTGAAGCTTTCTTT. Residues: CSVPGVMNTEAFF.

V usage is TRBV7-6 and J usage is TRBJ1-2; TRBD1 might be the D (6 bases). Germline CDR1 SGHVS, CDR2 FNYEAQ. V was pared by 5 bases and J by 8 bases, with 21 bases between. The CDR3 contains 15 residues. The DNA for the CDR3 is TGTGCCAGCAGCCCCGCGGGGGGGCGCCTACGGGGCTACACCTTC. Its protein is CASSPAGGRLRGYTF.

The chain joins TRBV12-5 to TRBJ2-2; D uncertain. The germline V gene has CDR1 LGHNT and CDR2 FRNRAP. This CDR3 spans 16 amino acids. Trimming pared 1 base from V and 2 bases from J, leaving 11 bases between. CDR3 coding DNA: TGTGCTAGTGGTTTGGCCGCGACAAGCAACACCGGGGAGCTGTTTTTT. Its protein is CASGLAATSNTGELFF.

The genes are TRBV14 and TRBJ2-3; D may be TRBD1 (7 bases). The V gene's germline CDR1 is SGHDN and CDR2 FVKESK. The CDR3 extends over 14 amino acids. The ends were cut back, 2 bases at V and 5 bases at J, with 11 bases in the middle. The CDR3 region has the DNA TGTGCCAGCAGCCAACCCCAGGGGGGAGATACGCAGTATTTT. As protein: CASSQPQGGDTQYF.